This TCR beta chain originates from a study of T cell changes during pregnancy in multiple sclerosis. The sample holds one count of this clone. Sequenced by immunoSEQ multiplex PCR; TCRdb stores in-frame clones only, minus some. The table includes tens of thousands of clones, around 90% detected once. This clonotype was sampled from a female donor with multiple sclerosis, enrolled in a pregnancy study. The specimen comprised CD4+ T cells from peripheral blood mononuclear cells, sampled in the second trimester of pregnancy.

In DNA form, the CDR3 reads TGCGCCAGCAGTGAGTACAGGAACTCATTAGGAGAGACCCAGTACTTC. It yields the protein CASSEYRNSLGETQYF. The gene calls are TRBV10-1 and TRBJ2-5, with TRBD1 as a possible D gene (5 bases). Looked up from germline, CDR1 is WNHNN and CDR2 is SYGVQD (reference sequence). Trimming removed 1 base from V and 4 bases from J, with 16 bases in between. The CDR3 spans 16 residues.